The rows below give T cell receptor beta chains drawn from one sample of a study of long-term antiretroviral therapy in people with HIV. Profiling relied on immunoSEQ multiplex PCR, and the TCRdb table lists in-frame clones only, not all of them. The sample contains 20,000 to 30,000 clones, about 86% of which appear only once. The starting material was unsorted PBMCs, obtained 0.7 years before starting antiretroviral therapy. The receptors shown here come from a man aged 25 to 45 with HIV. Both conserved end residues are part of each CDR3. The D gene is left open where the match is weak. The size field is filled for only some rows; it gives once, few, many or a size class.

abundance: -
j_gene: TRBJ2-1
d_gene: TRBD2
v_gene: TRBV7-2
CDR3nt: TGTGCCAGCAGCTCTAGCGGGGGGGTGTCCTACAATGAGCAGTTCTTC
CDR3aa: CASSSSGGVSYNEQFF

abundance: -
j_gene: TRBJ2-5
d_gene: TRBD1
v_gene: TRBV6-5
CDR3nt: TGTGCCAGCAGTTACTACAGGGGTAGGCAAGAGACCCAGTACTTC
CDR3aa: CASSYYRGRQETQYF

abundance: -
j_gene: TRBJ2-7
d_gene: -
v_gene: TRBV30
CDR3nt: TGTGCCTGGATACCGGCAGGGTCCCGCTACGAGCAGTACTTC
CDR3aa: CAWIPAGSRYEQYF

abundance: -
j_gene: TRBJ2-1
d_gene: -
v_gene: TRBV30
CDR3nt: TGTGCCTATTCCGGGAATGGGATTTACAATGAGCAGTTCTTC
CDR3aa: CAYSGNGIYNEQFF

abundance: once
j_gene: TRBJ2-3
d_gene: -
v_gene: TRBV5-5
CDR3nt: TGTGCCAGCAGCTTGTTTTCGGGAGCCACAGATACGCAGTATTTT
CDR3aa: CASSLFSGATDTQYF

abundance: -
j_gene: TRBJ2-1
d_gene: TRBD2
v_gene: TRBV11-2
CDR3nt: TGTGCCAGCAGCACCTTGGGACTAGCGGGGTTGGATGAGCAGTTCTTC
CDR3aa: CASSTLGLAGLDEQFF

abundance: -
j_gene: TRBJ1-2
d_gene: -
v_gene: TRBV5-1
CDR3nt: TGCGCCAGCAGCTTGGCCGGACAGAGCTATGGCTACACCTTC
CDR3aa: CASSLAGQSYGYTF

abundance: -
j_gene: TRBJ1-2
d_gene: -
v_gene: TRBV10-3
CDR3nt: TGTGCCATCAGTGATTCCTTAACTATTAACTATGGCTACACCTTC
CDR3aa: CAISDSLTINYGYTF

abundance: medium-sized
j_gene: TRBJ2-2
d_gene: -
v_gene: TRBV4-1
CDR3nt: TGCGCCAGCAGCCAAGACCCGAACACCGGGGAGCTGTTTTTT
CDR3aa: CASSQDPNTGELFF

abundance: -
j_gene: TRBJ1-6
d_gene: -
v_gene: TRBV15
CDR3nt: TGTGCCACCAGCACCCGGACAGCGATTAATTCACCCCTCCACTTT
CDR3aa: CATSTRTAINSPLHF

abundance: -
j_gene: TRBJ1-5
d_gene: -
v_gene: TRBV6-1
CDR3nt: TGTGCCAGCAGCACAGGGTACAATCAGCCCCAGCATTTT
CDR3aa: CASSTGYNQPQHF

abundance: -
j_gene: TRBJ2-1
d_gene: -
v_gene: TRBV6-5
CDR3nt: TGTGCCATCGGGCCGCCCGCGGGCTCCTACAATGAGCAGTTCTTC
CDR3aa: CAIGPPAGSYNEQFF

abundance: -
j_gene: TRBJ2-2
d_gene: TRBD2
v_gene: TRBV19
CDR3nt: TGTGCCAGTAGTAAAATCCGACTAGCGGGGGGCACCGGGGAGCTGTTTTTT
CDR3aa: CASSKIRLAGGTGELFF

abundance: few
j_gene: TRBJ1-6
d_gene: -
v_gene: TRBV7-8
CDR3nt: TGTGCCAGCAGCCCGACAGCTGGTGTGGGTAATTCACCCCTCCACTTT
CDR3aa: CASSPTAGVGNSPLHF

abundance: -
j_gene: TRBJ2-5
d_gene: TRBD2
v_gene: TRBV14
CDR3nt: TGTGCCAGCAGCCCTGGGACTAGCGTTTACCAAGAGACCCAGTACTTC
CDR3aa: CASSPGTSVYQETQYF

abundance: -
j_gene: TRBJ2-2
d_gene: TRBD1
v_gene: TRBV29-1
CDR3nt: TGCAGCGGCGCCCGGGACAGGGGCACCGGGGAGCTGTTTTTT
CDR3aa: CSGARDRGTGELFF

abundance: -
j_gene: TRBJ2-1
d_gene: TRBD2
v_gene: TRBV5-4
CDR3nt: TGTGCCAGCAGCGGGAGGGGTACTAGCGGGAGTGATGAGCAGTTCTTC
CDR3aa: CASSGRGTSGSDEQFF

abundance: -
j_gene: TRBJ1-4
d_gene: -
v_gene: TRBV7-9
CDR3nt: TGTGCCAGCAGCTTAGGGCAACTTGAAAAACTGTTTTTT
CDR3aa: CASSLGQLEKLFF

abundance: -
j_gene: TRBJ1-6
d_gene: -
v_gene: TRBV9
CDR3nt: TGTGCCAGCAGGACAGGTTTGGGTTCACCCCTCCACTTT
CDR3aa: CASRTGLGSPLHF

abundance: -
j_gene: TRBJ1-3
d_gene: -
v_gene: TRBV4-3
CDR3nt: TGCGCCAGCAGCCAAGAACGCTCCTACACCATATATTTT
CDR3aa: CASSQERSYTIYF

abundance: -
j_gene: TRBJ1-6
d_gene: -
v_gene: TRBV5-4
CDR3nt: TGTGCCAGCAGCTTGGCTGCAGGGTATAATTCACCCCTCCACTTT
CDR3aa: CASSLAAGYNSPLHF

abundance: -
j_gene: TRBJ2-2
d_gene: -
v_gene: TRBV5-6
CDR3nt: TGTGCCAGCAGCTTGGAACAGGGAGTCACCGGGGAGCTGTTTTTT
CDR3aa: CASSLEQGVTGELFF

abundance: -
j_gene: TRBJ1-1
d_gene: TRBD1
v_gene: TRBV27
CDR3nt: TGTGCCAGCAGTTTGGGACAGGGCCAAACCAATTTCGGCACTGAAGCTTTCTTT
CDR3aa: CASSLGQGQTNFGTEAFF

abundance: -
j_gene: TRBJ2-3
d_gene: -
v_gene: TRBV5-1
CDR3nt: TGCGCCAGCAGGTTGGGGTCTAGCACAGATACGCAGTATTTT
CDR3aa: CASRLGSSTDTQYF

abundance: -
j_gene: TRBJ2-1
d_gene: -
v_gene: TRBV7-6
CDR3nt: TGTGCCAGCAGCTCCGGGACTCCCAATGAGCAGTTCTTC
CDR3aa: CASSSGTPNEQFF

abundance: -
j_gene: TRBJ2-5
d_gene: -
v_gene: TRBV15
CDR3nt: TGTGCCACCAGCAAACAAGGGTCCCAAGAGACCCAGTACTTC
CDR3aa: CATSKQGSQETQYF

abundance: few
j_gene: TRBJ1-1
d_gene: -
v_gene: TRBV2
CDR3nt: TGTGCCAGCAGTGAACGGTTAGGGCTTAACACTGAAGCTTTCTTT
CDR3aa: CASSERLGLNTEAFF

abundance: -
j_gene: TRBJ2-2
d_gene: -
v_gene: TRBV18
CDR3nt: TGTGCCAGCTCCCCAACAGGGCTGGGGAACACCGGGGAGCTGTTTTTT
CDR3aa: CASSPTGLGNTGELFF

abundance: -
j_gene: TRBJ2-3
d_gene: TRBD1
v_gene: TRBV10-1
CDR3nt: TGCGCCAGCAGTGAGAGCCCCCCGGGACAGGGCACAGATACGCAGTATTTT
CDR3aa: CASSESPPGQGTDTQYF

abundance: -
j_gene: TRBJ2-7
d_gene: -
v_gene: TRBV30
CDR3nt: TGTGCCTGGAGTGTCCACCCCGGCTACGAGCAGTACTTC
CDR3aa: CAWSVHPGYEQYF

abundance: -
j_gene: TRBJ2-7
d_gene: -
v_gene: TRBV5-1
CDR3nt: TGCGCCAGCAGCTTGGTACAGGGTGGGTTCGAGCAGTACTTC
CDR3aa: CASSLVQGGFEQYF

abundance: few
j_gene: TRBJ2-7
d_gene: TRBD2
v_gene: TRBV7-8
CDR3nt: TGTGCCAGCAGCTTAGCCCCCCTAGCGGGGGGGCACTACGAGCAGTACTTC
CDR3aa: CASSLAPLAGGHYEQYF

abundance: -
j_gene: TRBJ2-2
d_gene: TRBD2
v_gene: TRBV11-2
CDR3nt: TGTGCCAGCAGCTTAAGGCGGGAGGGTACCGGGGAGCTGTTTTTT
CDR3aa: CASSLRREGTGELFF

abundance: -
j_gene: TRBJ1-4
d_gene: -
v_gene: TRBV27
CDR3nt: TGTGCCAGCAGTTTAGGGGGGTGGGGTGAAAAACTGTTTTTT
CDR3aa: CASSLGGWGEKLFF

abundance: -
j_gene: TRBJ2-3
d_gene: TRBD2
v_gene: TRBV6-4
CDR3nt: TGTGCCAGCAGTGACGGGACTAGCGGGGGCACAGATACGCAGTATTTT
CDR3aa: CASSDGTSGGTDTQYF

abundance: -
j_gene: TRBJ2-2
d_gene: -
v_gene: TRBV4-1
CDR3nt: TGCGCCAGCAGCCAAGGCATGACGAACACCGGGGAGCTGTTTTTT
CDR3aa: CASSQGMTNTGELFF

abundance: -
j_gene: TRBJ2-2
d_gene: -
v_gene: TRBV9
CDR3nt: TGTGCCAGCAGCGCATCAAACATGAACACCGGGGAGCTGTTTTTT
CDR3aa: CASSASNMNTGELFF

abundance: -
j_gene: TRBJ1-2
d_gene: TRBD1
v_gene: TRBV28
CDR3nt: TGTGCCAGCAGTCCACCAGGGGGCTTCGGCTATGGCTACACCTTC
CDR3aa: CASSPPGGFGYGYTF

abundance: -
j_gene: TRBJ1-3
d_gene: -
v_gene: TRBV7-2
CDR3nt: TGTGCCAGCAGCTTCCTCACACCGAGCTCTGGAAACACCATATATTTT
CDR3aa: CASSFLTPSSGNTIYF

abundance: once
j_gene: TRBJ1-6
d_gene: -
v_gene: TRBV9
CDR3nt: TGTGCCAGCAGCCTAAGCGGGGAGTATAATTCACCCCTCCACTTT
CDR3aa: CASSLSGEYNSPLHF

abundance: -
j_gene: TRBJ1-2
d_gene: TRBD1
v_gene: TRBV10-3
CDR3nt: TGTGCCATCTCAGCCAACAGAGGGGGCCCCTATGGCTACACCTTC
CDR3aa: CAISANRGGPYGYTF

abundance: -
j_gene: TRBJ2-7
d_gene: TRBD1
v_gene: TRBV11-1
CDR3nt: TGTGCCAGCAGCTCCTGGGACAGGGGTAGCTACGAGCAGTACTTC
CDR3aa: CASSSWDRGSYEQYF

abundance: -
j_gene: TRBJ1-1
d_gene: TRBD1
v_gene: TRBV4-1
CDR3nt: TGCGCCAGCAGCCAAGGGGGGACAGGCAGGAACACTGAAGCTTTCTTT
CDR3aa: CASSQGGTGRNTEAFF

abundance: -
j_gene: TRBJ2-3
d_gene: TRBD1
v_gene: TRBV9
CDR3nt: TGTGCCAGCAGCGTAACAGGGGCAGGCACAGATACGCAGTATTTT
CDR3aa: CASSVTGAGTDTQYF

abundance: -
j_gene: TRBJ1-5
d_gene: -
v_gene: TRBV6-6
CDR3nt: TGTGCCAGCAGTCAGGACCGGAGTTGGGATCAGCCCCAGCATTTT
CDR3aa: CASSQDRSWDQPQHF

abundance: -
j_gene: TRBJ2-3
d_gene: -
v_gene: TRBV7-9
CDR3nt: TGTGCCAGCACCACTGGGTCCGGGGTTCGCACAGATACGCAGTATTTT
CDR3aa: CASTTGSGVRTDTQYF

abundance: -
j_gene: TRBJ1-6
d_gene: -
v_gene: TRBV19
CDR3nt: TGTGCCAGTAGTACACAGGGTTCGGATTCACCCCTCCACTTT
CDR3aa: CASSTQGSDSPLHF

abundance: -
j_gene: TRBJ2-5
d_gene: TRBD1
v_gene: TRBV5-1
CDR3nt: TGCGCCAGCAGCCCCGCTCGCAGGGGGCAAGAGACCCAGTACTTC
CDR3aa: CASSPARRGQETQYF

abundance: -
j_gene: TRBJ1-4
d_gene: -
v_gene: TRBV5-5
CDR3nt: TGTGCCAGCAGCTTGTGGCAGGGAACTAATGAAAAACTGTTTTTT
CDR3aa: CASSLWQGTNEKLFF

abundance: -
j_gene: TRBJ1-1
d_gene: -
v_gene: TRBV5-4
CDR3nt: TGTGCCAGCAGCGCGGGTTGGGGAGAAGCTTTCTTT
CDR3aa: CASSAGWGEAFF